The 6 T cell receptor beta chains in this list originate from one sample, sequenced in a study of blood T cell repertoires in COVID-19. Data came from immunoSEQ multiplex PCR; TCRdb stores just in-frame clones and leaves some out. The sample carries roughly 100,000 clones, about nine tenths recorded once. Sequenced input: peripheral blood. These receptors all stem from a woman aged 70-85 years with acute or convalescent COVID-19.

This clone was recorded a few times. This sequence joins TRBV19 and TRBJ1-6; 7 nucleotides match TRBD1. V lost 0 bases and J lost 7; bases outside the gene matches: 6. The CDR3 runs 16 residues. The germline CDR1 and CDR2 sequences are LNHDA and SQIVND (reference sequence). CDR3 bases: TGTGCCAGTAGTATAGACTCCGGGACAGCCAATTCACCCCTCCACTTT. The encoded protein is CASSIDSGTANSPLHF.

In nucleotides, the CDR3 is TGCAGTGTTATAGTCTACAATGAGCAGTTCTTC. It is translated as CSVIVYNEQFF. The chain employs TRBV20-1 and TRBJ2-1; D is ambiguous. V was clipped by 7 bases and J by 3 bases, with 7 bases between them. Germline V gene sequence: CDR1 DFQATT, CDR2 SNEGSKA (reference sequence). This CDR3 comprises 11 residues.

The chain combines TRBV5-6 with TRBJ2-2; D ambiguous. In germline, CDR1 is SGHDT, CDR2 YYEEEE. This CDR3 region has 15 residues. V lost 6 bases and J lost 6, with 18 bases in between. The CDR3 region has the DNA TGTGCCAGCACCTCGGCGGTCCATCGCTCCGGGGAGCTGTTTTTT. Translated: CASTSAVHRSGELFF.

This chain connects TRBV11-2 to TRBJ2-3; D call uncertain. The length of the CDR3 is 14 residues. The germline V and J ends were trimmed by 3 bases and 2 bases, with 9 bases remaining between them. Germline loops: CDR1 SGHAT, CDR2 FQNNGV. The CDR3 nucleotides read TGTGCCAGCAGCTTTTTGAGCCCCACAGATACGCAGTATTTT. It is translated as CASSFLSPTDTQYF.

The chain employs TRBV6-1 and TRBJ1-6, with 10 positions matching TRBD1. Germline values: CDR1 MNHNS, CDR2 SASEGT. The CDR3 loop spans 17 amino acids. Trimming removed 1 base from V and 11 bases from J; junction bases left unmatched: 11. The CDR3 loop reads CASSEDFRDRGFTPLHF. The CDR3 DNA sequence: TGTGCCAGCAGTGAAGACTTCCGGGACAGGGGATTCACACCCCTCCACTTT.

The chain carries TRBV2 and TRBJ2-2; D might be TRBD2 (6 bases). This CDR3 is built from 16 residues. Trimming stripped 6 bases from V and 1 base from J, with 15 bases between. Per germline, CDR1 SNHLY and CDR2 FYNNEI. The CDR3 loop is CASSRDSLLNTGELFF. CDR3 DNA sequence: TGTGCCAGCAGCCGGGACTCTCTTCTGAACACCGGGGAGCTGTTTTTT. Looking up the rest from reference TRBV2 and TRBJ2-2 gives the full variable domain: EPEVTQTPSHQVTQMGQEVILRCVPISNHLYFYWYRQILGQKVEFLVSFYNNEISEKSEIFDDQFSVERPDGSNFTLKIRSTKLEDSAMYFCASSRDSLLNTGELFFGEGSRLTVL.